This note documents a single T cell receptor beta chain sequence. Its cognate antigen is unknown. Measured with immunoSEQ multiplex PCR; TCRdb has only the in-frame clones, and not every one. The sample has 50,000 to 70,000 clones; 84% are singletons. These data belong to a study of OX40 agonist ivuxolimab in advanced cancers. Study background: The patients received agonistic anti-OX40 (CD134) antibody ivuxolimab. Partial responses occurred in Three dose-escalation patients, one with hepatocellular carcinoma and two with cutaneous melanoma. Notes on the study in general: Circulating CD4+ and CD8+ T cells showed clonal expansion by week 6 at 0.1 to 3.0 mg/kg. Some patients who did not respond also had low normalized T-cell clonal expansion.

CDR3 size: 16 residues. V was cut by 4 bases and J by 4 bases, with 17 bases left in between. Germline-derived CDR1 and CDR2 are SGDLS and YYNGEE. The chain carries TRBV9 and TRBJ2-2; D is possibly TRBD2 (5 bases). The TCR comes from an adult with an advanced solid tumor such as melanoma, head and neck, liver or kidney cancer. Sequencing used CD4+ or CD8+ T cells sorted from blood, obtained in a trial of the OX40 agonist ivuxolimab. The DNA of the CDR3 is TGTGCCAGCAGCCCCCGGGGTAGCGAGGGCACCGGGGAGCTGTTTTTT. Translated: CASSPRGSEGTGELFF.